This T cell receptor (beta chain) came from a study of cytomegalovirus exposure and HLA in healthy donors (dated by TCRdb to about 2017). About the study as a whole: An earlier analysis of approximately 600 of the donors reported approximately 290 Gb of sequence data and some 120 million unique TCR beta sequences from 150 million to 200 million T cells. An early release covering about 600 HLA-typed donors comprised approximately 290 gigabases of sequencing data and around 85 million unique TCR sequences. Of the roughly 390 genotyped donors, about 80% fell in the genetic ancestry cluster associated with self-reported Caucasian donors. The study aimed to test whether cataloging public T cell receptors could reveal signatures of past pathogen exposure. Using immunosequencing, the study profiled T cell repertoires from roughly 650 subjects and related those repertoires to cytomegalovirus serostatus. Besides the first cohort of 666 subjects, a separate validation cohort made up of 90 to 150 different subjects was used. High-throughput TCR immunosequencing, statistical association of individual TCRs with disease status, and machine learning were combined to predict cytomegalovirus infection status. To study patterns of TCR occurrence, a later analysis re-analyzed previously published TCR beta repertoires from more than 550 donors and added high-resolution HLA genotyping. Rather than using new phenotypic data, the later analysis identified candidate immune exposures from TCR beta sequences and from how often those sequences occurred across donors. An earlier analysis of some 500 of the donors used high-throughput TCR beta sequencing to judge whether each TCR beta V gene segment behaved as functional or pseudogenic. Alongside the repertoire data, information on donor age, sex, ethnicity and CMV serostatus was compiled. In a later genetic analysis, genome-wide SNP genotypes for about 55% of the roughly 700 donors were used, and that subset was treated as a discovery cohort. Every discovery cohort repertoire had been produced on one sequencing platform. HLA typing covered class I and class II loci at four-digit resolution. The number of donors typed differed by locus, with roughly 629-640 for A, B, C, DRB1 and DQB1, 522 for DQA1, some 570 for DPA1, and around 450 for DPB1. Because of strong linkage in the cohort, roughly five DR-DQ haplotypes were treated as single units for association and clustering. On average, about 200,000 unique TCR beta nucleotide sequences were sequenced per donor among 398 genotyped donors of the cohort, with roughly 18% of those sequences being non-productive. Overall results and qualifications from the work: In vitro tests confirmed that three of the cytomegalovirus-associated TCR beta chains recognize cytomegalovirus antigens. According to a later analysis, TCR association rates differed among HLA loci, with DRB1 alleles showing the most associated TCRs and HLA-C alleles showing the fewest. A later analysis found that most CMV-associated TCR beta chains appeared HLA-restricted, with HLA associations seemingly driven largely by CMV exposure. In an earlier analysis of 587 of the donors, most TCR beta V segments appeared in productive rearrangements about 90% or about 30% of the time, broadly matching IMGT annotations. Sequencing depth was assumed to be roughly uniform across donors in the presence/absence analyses, though that assumption may not hold. A further reported finding was that TCR beta sequences accurately predicted the HLA-A and HLA-B alleles for most subjects in the first cohort. Correlated functional status among segregating V segments might reflect linkage disequilibrium, but an unknown experimental factor could not be ruled out. The cohort was sequenced for TCR beta chains only, and without alpha or paired-chain data the features that could be detected were limited. When HLA alleles, especially DR and DQ, strongly co-occurred, TCR associations were difficult to assign to individual alleles. According to a later analysis, parvovirus B19, influenza, CMV and Epstein-Barr virus appeared linked to several top co-occurrence clusters. For the cohort, immune exposure information was limited to CMV serostatus. Cytomegalovirus status was reported to be diagnosed by the classifier with high specificity and sensitivity in both the original and validation cohorts. A cluster of highly shared sequence variants was judged likely to represent a technical artifact of the sequencing pipeline. In a later genetic analysis, a missense DCLRE1C variant was associated with V-gene and J-gene trimming of TCR beta chains, and the association was replicated in an independent cohort. Because some donors lacked HLA typing at each locus, the association tests relied only on the typed subset. In a later analysis, 16,951 TCR beta sequences were associated with specific HLA alleles at a false discovery rate of 0.05. It was suggested by the authors that the approach could potentially be generalized to other disease states and immunological phenotypes. Because counts were too low, 15 or so rarely observed V segments, including chromosome 9 orphons, were excluded from the earlier analysis of 587 of the donors. Most TCR sequences were observed very rarely across donors, whereas some public TCRs were present in many individuals. Because the 87-base-pair reads could not distinguish some IMGT-functional V segments, including TRBV6-2 and TRBV6-3, those segments were excluded. In a later analysis, HLA-associated TCR beta chains showed more clonal expansion and lower generation probabilities than non-associated chains that were equally common. Compared with the approximately 600-donor mean, donors in an Asian-associated ancestry cluster had fewer N-insertions in productive TCRs, according to a later genetic analysis. The study gave a list of over 150 TCR beta chains associated with cytomegalovirus.

In total, 630 or so healthy bone marrow donors made up the cohort. All cohort members were sampled while nominally healthy, although unrecorded immune exposures were likely present. The donor tested CMV seropositive and was one of the 289 seropositive cohort members. A peripheral blood sample was provided by each donor, and peripheral blood mononuclear cells were used for TCR beta sequencing. The Qiagen DNeasy Blood Extraction Kit was used to extract genomic DNA from the blood cell samples. Preparation of the library involved the immunoSEQ multiplex PCR assay. The multiplex PCR relied on a mix of 60 forward primers for TCR Vbeta segments and 13 reverse primers for TCR Jbeta segments. A multiplex PCR assay on genomic DNA amplified the CDR3 region of rearranged TCR beta genes. The Illumina HiSeq System was used to sequence the amplified TCR beta libraries as 87-base-pair reads. The source study handled its data this way. Across the 600 to 700 repertoires, a later analysis counted approximately 75 million unique TCR beta chains, 8.5 million to 12 million of which were shared by at least two donors. Raw reads were error-corrected and collapsed into unique sequences with a nearest-neighbor algorithm that merged closely related sequences to remove PCR and sequencing errors. V, D and J gene segments were assigned by aligning CDR3 sequences to IMGT reference sequences. For a sequence to be retained, at least a six-nucleotide match to both a V gene segment and a J gene segment was required. A rearrangement counted as productive if the CDR3 had no stop codons and remained in frame with V and J, and every other rearrangement counted as non-productive. CDR3 was defined according to IMGT convention as the region running from the second conserved V-encoded cysteine to the conserved J-encoded phenylalanine. The earlier analysis of some 550 of the donors excluded any sequence lacking an unambiguous match to a single V gene segment. An earlier analysis of almost 600 of the donors classified V segments as functional when productive rearrangements were above 56.7% and as segregating when the standard deviation between donors was above 5%. To diagnose cytomegalovirus status from the catalog of TCR beta chain sequences, a statistical classification framework was built. In a later analysis, TCR nucleotide sequences were compared against IMGT/GENE-DB human TR gene sequences so that V and J genes could be assigned. A later analysis assigned CDR3 sequences and most-parsimonious VDJ recombination scenarios with the TCRdist pipeline. A later analysis defined each TCR beta chain by its CDR3 amino acid sequence plus V-gene family, and excluded reads lacking a unique V-gene family. As a way to deal with suspected cross-contamination and a sequencing artifact, a later analysis dropped approximately 590 nucleotide sequences that were highly shared and had low generation probability. For each public chain, a later analysis derived a clonal expansion index from normalized ranks of inferred template counts within each repertoire. In a later analysis, generation probabilities were computed with a VDJ recombination model fitted to out-of-frame rearrangements, and the resulting probabilities were checked against IGoR. In a later analysis, hypergeometric tests were used to score TCR-TCR, TCR-HLA and TCR-CMV co-occurrence, with a repertoire-size bias correction applied to TCR pairs. A later analysis estimated false discovery rates by permuting HLA or CMV assignments 20 times. A later analysis grouped co-occurring TCRs with DBSCAN, adding TCRdist sequence similarity when clustering within HLA-allele-positive subsets. Co-occurrence clustering excluded repertoires with fewer than 30,000 or more than 120,000 public chains, plus five with anomalous nucleotide sharing. The clones in this table, taken by TCRdb from immuneACCESS, are in-frame only. Not every clone is retained; where verified, under half of the shortfall comes from an unresolved V gene, and the cause of the rest is unknown. V, J and clone size are taken as reported in that table, and D and trimming were inferred from the DNA itself. Present in this sample are tens of thousands of clones, about 89% of which were seen just once. The ten largest clones capture around a tenth of the sample.

This clone was counted only a few times. Its specific antigen is unknown. Per-base quality was not reported, and no clone a single base away is much larger than it. Taken from the germline V gene (reference sequence), the CDR1 and CDR2 loops are LNHNV and YYDKDF. V loses 0 bases at its end and J loses 10 bases; junction bases beyond the gene matches: 9. The CDR3 goes from the cysteine to the phenylalanine over 16 residues. CDR3 DNA is the only sequence kept; it has 48 bases, read in frame from the first base. In this chain, TRBV15 is recombined with TRBJ1-4; 9 bases in between match TRBD1. Sequencing was carried out using PBMCs. The TCR originated in a man aged 25-45 years in good health and CMV-seropositive. The nucleotides read TGTGCCACCAGCAGAGATTCAACAGGGGGCGAGGGAAAACTGTTTTTT. This translates into CATSRDSTGGEGKLFF.